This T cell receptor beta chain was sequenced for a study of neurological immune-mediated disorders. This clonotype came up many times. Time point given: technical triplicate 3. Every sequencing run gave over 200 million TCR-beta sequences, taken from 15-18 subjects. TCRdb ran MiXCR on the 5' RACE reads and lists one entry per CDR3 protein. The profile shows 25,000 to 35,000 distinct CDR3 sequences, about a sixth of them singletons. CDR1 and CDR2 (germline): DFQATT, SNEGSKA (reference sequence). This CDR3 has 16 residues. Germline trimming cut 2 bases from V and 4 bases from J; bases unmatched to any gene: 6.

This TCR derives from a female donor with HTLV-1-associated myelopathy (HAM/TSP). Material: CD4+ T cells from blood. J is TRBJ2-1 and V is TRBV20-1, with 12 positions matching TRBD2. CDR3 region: CSARLAGLAGYNEQFF. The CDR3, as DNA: TGCAGTGCTAGATTAGCAGGACTAGCGGGGTACAATGAGCAGTTCTTC.